Given below is one T cell receptor (beta chain) in context. The sample comes from a study of T cell changes during pregnancy in multiple sclerosis. CDR1 LNHDA and CDR2 SQIVND come from the germline V gene (reference sequence). The length of the CDR3 is 15 residues. Trimming cost V 5 bases and J 4 bases, with 15 bases left between them. Using immunoSEQ multiplex PCR, the repertoire was profiled, and TCRdb retains in-frame clones only, with some absent. This table has some 95,000 clones, 85% to 95% appearing once. Sequenced material: peripheral blood, taken in the first trimester of pregnancy. The V call is TRBV19, the J call TRBJ1-5; TRBD1 might be the D (5 bases). The sequence derives from a female donor with multiple sclerosis, enrolled in a pregnancy study. The CDR3 DNA reads TGTGCCAGTAGTGAGCAGCCACGGGGGAATCAGCCCCAGCATTTT. Translation gives CASSEQPRGNQPQHF.